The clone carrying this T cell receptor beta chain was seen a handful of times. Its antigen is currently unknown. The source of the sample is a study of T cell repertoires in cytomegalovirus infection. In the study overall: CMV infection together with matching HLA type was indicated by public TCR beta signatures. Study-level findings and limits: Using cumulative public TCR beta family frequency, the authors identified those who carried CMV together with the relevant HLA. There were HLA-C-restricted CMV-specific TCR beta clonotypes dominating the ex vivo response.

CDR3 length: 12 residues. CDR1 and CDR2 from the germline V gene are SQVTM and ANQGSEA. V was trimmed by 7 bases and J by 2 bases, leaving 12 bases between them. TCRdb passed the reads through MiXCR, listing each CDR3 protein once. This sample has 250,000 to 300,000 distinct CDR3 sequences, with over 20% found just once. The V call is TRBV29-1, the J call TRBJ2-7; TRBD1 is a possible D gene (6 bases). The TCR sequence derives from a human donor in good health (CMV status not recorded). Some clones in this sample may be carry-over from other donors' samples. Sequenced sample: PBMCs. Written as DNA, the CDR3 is TGCAGCGGAGGACAGTCTCCCTACGAGCAGTACTTC. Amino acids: CSGGQSPYEQYF.